This T cell receptor beta chain originates from a study of T cell changes during pregnancy in multiple sclerosis. The germline V and J ends were trimmed by 3 bases and 0 bases, with 7 bases remaining between them. The CDR3 runs 14 residues. CDR1 MRHNA and CDR2 SNTAGT come from the germline V gene. Profiled with immunoSEQ multiplex PCR; TCRdb holds only in-frame clones, not every one. The data contain tens of thousands of clones, about nine tenths of them singletons. The source material was CD8+ T cells from peripheral blood mononuclear cells, sampled in the first trimester of pregnancy. This sequence was found in a female donor with multiple sclerosis, enrolled in a pregnancy study. This chain connects TRBV6-4 to TRBJ2-3; D is ambiguous. DNA of the CDR3: TGTGCCAGCAGTGAAGCAGCGAGCACAGATACGCAGTATTTT. Protein product: CASSEAASTDTQYF.